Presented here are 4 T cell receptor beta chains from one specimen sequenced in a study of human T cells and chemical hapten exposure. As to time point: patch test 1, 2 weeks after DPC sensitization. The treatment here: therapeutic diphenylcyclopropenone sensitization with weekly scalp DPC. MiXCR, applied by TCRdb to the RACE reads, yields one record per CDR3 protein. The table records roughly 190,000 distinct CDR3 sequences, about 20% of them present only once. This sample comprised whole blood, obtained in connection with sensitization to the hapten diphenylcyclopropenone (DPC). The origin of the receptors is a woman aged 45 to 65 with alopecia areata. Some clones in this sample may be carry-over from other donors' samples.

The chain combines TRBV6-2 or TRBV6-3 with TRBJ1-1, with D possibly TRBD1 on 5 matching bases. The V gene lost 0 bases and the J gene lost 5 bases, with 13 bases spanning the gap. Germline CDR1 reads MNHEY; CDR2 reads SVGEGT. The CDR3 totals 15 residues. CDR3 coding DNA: TGTGCCAGCAGTTACTCGCCGGGGCTAGGGACTGAAGCTTTCTTT. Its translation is CASSYSPGLGTEAFF.

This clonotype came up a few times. The CDR3 DNA follows: TGTGCCAGCTCACCAGGGACAGGTGCCAATGAGCAGTTCTTC. Amino acid sequence: CASSPGTGANEQFF. The V gene is TRBV18, the J gene TRBJ2-1, with TRBD1 matching 8 bases. V was pared by 2 bases and J by 6 bases, with 3 bases of the junction left unmatched. Germline CDR1 KGHSH, CDR2 LQKENI. The CDR3 runs 14 residues.

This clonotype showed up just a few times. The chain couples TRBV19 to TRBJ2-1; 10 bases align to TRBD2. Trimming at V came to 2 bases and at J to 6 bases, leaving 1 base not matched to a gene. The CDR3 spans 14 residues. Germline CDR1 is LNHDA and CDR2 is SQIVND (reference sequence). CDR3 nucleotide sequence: TGTGCCAGTAGTATAAGCGGGAGGGCCAATGAGCAGTTCTTC. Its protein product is CASSISGRANEQFF. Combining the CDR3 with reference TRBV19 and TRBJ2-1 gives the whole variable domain DGGITQSPKYLFRKEGQNVTLSCEQNLNHDAMYWYRQDPGQGLRLIYYSQIVNDFQKGDIAEGYSVSREKKESFPLTVTSAQKNPTAFYLCASSISGRANEQFFGPGTRLTVL.

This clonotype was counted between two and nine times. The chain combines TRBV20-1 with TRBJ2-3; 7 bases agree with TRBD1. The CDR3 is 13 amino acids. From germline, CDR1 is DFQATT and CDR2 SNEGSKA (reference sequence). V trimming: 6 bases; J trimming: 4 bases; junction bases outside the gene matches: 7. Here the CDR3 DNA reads TGCAGTGCCCACGGGACAGCCTCAGATACGCAGTATTTT. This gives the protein CSAHGTASDTQYF.